This T cell receptor beta chain was identified during a study of graft-versus-host responses after intestinal transplantation. Study overall: All recipients were given anti-thymocyte globulin induction, and tacrolimus and steroids were then administered for about three years.

Points from the study as a whole: HvG clone declines early post-transplant were associated with peak circulating GvH levels. GvH clones were identified in recipient marrow, with some first appearing in ileum or blood. Some patients had graft-donor T cell macrochimerism, and their allografts showed high graft-versus-host to host-versus-graft clonal ratios.

Turning to this clone: The antigen remains unidentified.

Clones were read by immunoSEQ multiplex PCR, and TCRdb kept only the in-frame ones, dropping some. The sample lists roughly 120,000 clones, 85% to 95% occurring once. The junction had 8 bases not matched to a gene; V was cut back by 3 bases and J by 4 bases. This CDR3 comprises 15 residues. Germline V gives CDR1 SGHNT, CDR2 YYREEE (reference sequence). The TCR comes from a human donor who was the organ donor for an intestinal transplant. The chain is built from TRBV5-4 and TRBJ2-7, with TRBD1 matching over 9 bases. The sample was unstimulated CD8+ T cells sorted from spleen or lymph node cells, taken before transplant. The CDR3 DNA reads as TGTGCCAGCAGCTGGGGGACAGGGAACAGTTACGAGCAGTACTTC. Its protein product is CASSWGTGNSYEQYF.